These 28 T cell receptor beta chains were sequenced from one sample in a study of CD8+ T cells in alopecia areata. RNA was isolated and reverse transcribed to cDNA, the sequencing template. Repertoires were generated with immunoSEQ multiplex PCR, while TCRdb's copy carries only in-frame clones and drops some. The table lists about 200,000 clones, less than 65% of them singletons. Treatment noted: oral pan-JAK inhibitor, 5-10 mg twice daily. The material was CD4+ T cells sorted from blood, obtained at week 4, from a patient treated with tofacitinib. Receptor source: a human donor with alopecia areata.

This clone occurred a few times. The chain recombines TRBV2 with TRBJ2-4, with 8 positions matching TRBD1. CDR1 and CDR2 (germline): SNHLY, FYNNEI. CDR3 size: 13 residues. J was trimmed by 4 bases and V by 9 bases; bases with no gene match: 5. CDR3 sequence (DNA): TGTGCCAGATCGACAGGGGAGAAAAACATTCAGTACTTC. Its protein product is CARSTGEKNIQYF.

This clone was picked up a small number of times. V is TRBV9 and J is TRBJ2-3, with 10 bases lining up with TRBD1. V was clipped by 0 bases and J by 6 bases; unmatched bases: 7. This CDR3 contains 16 residues. Germline CDR1 reads SGDLS; CDR2 reads YYNGEE. DNA for the CDR3: TGTGCCAGCAGCGTAGGGGTAGGACAGGGGGAGGATACGCAGTATTTT. It yields the protein CASSVGVGQGEDTQYF.

This chain uses TRBV5-1 with TRBJ2-5; 7 bases agree with TRBD2. Germline trimming cut 0 bases from V and 10 bases from J; bases unmatched to any gene: 12. Germline V gene lookup returns CDR1 SGHRS and CDR2 YFSETQ. CDR3 length: 15 amino acids. The CDR3 DNA reads TGCGCCAGCAGCTTGGAGCCCAGCGGGGCCACGATCCAGTACTTC. It is translated as CASSLEPSGATIQYF.

This clone was counted a few times. The CDR3 is CASLDSSGGNQPQHF. For the CDR3, the DNA is TGTGCCAGCCTAGACAGTTCTGGAGGCAATCAGCCCCAGCATTTT. The rearrangement uses TRBV6-1 and TRBJ1-5, with D possibly matching TRBD1 (5 bases). The CDR3 has 15 residues. The V gene lost 8 bases and the J gene lost 2 bases, with 16 bases spanning the gap. Germline CDR1 is MNHNS and CDR2 is SASEGT.

The V gene is TRBV9, the J gene TRBJ2-7; 9 positions match TRBD1. J lost 2 bases, V lost 3 bases, and 6 bases had no gene match. Germline CDR1 reads SGDLS; CDR2 reads YYNGEE. The CDR3 runs to 15 residues. The CDR3 DNA reads TGTGCCAGCAGCGCAAAGGACAGGGGAGCCTACGAGCAGTACTTC. Amino acid sequence: CASSAKDRGAYEQYF.

This sequence joins TRBV5-6 and TRBJ1-6; D unclear. V lost 4 bases and J 6 bases, leaving 5 bases between the germline ends. The CDR3 runs 12 residues. Germline V lookup: CDR1 SGHDT, CDR2 YYEEEE. CDR3 loop: CASSVINSPLHF. CDR3 bases: TGTGCCAGCAGCGTGATTAATTCACCCCTCCACTTT.

The chain combines TRBV5-6 with TRBJ2-5, with D tentatively TRBD1 or TRBD2 (6 bases each). Deletions cut 0 bases from V and 5 bases from J, with 8 bases between. The CDR3 spans 13 residues. The germline CDR1 and CDR2 sequences are SGHDT and YYEEEE. CDR3 protein: CASSLVGGETQYF. CDR3 nucleotide sequence: TGTGCCAGCAGCTTGGTAGGGGGGGAGACCCAGTACTTC.

The DNA for the CDR3 is TGTGCCAGCTCACCAGGGACACAAACAAATCAGCCCCAGCATTTT. Protein product: CASSPGTQTNQPQHF. The chain uses TRBV18 and TRBJ1-5, with D possibly matching TRBD1 (6 bases). Trimming removed 2 bases from V and 4 bases from J, with 12 bases in between. This CDR3 spans 15 amino acids. Germline-derived CDR1 and CDR2 are KGHSH and LQKENI.

Only a few counts were recorded for this clone. DNA for the CDR3: TGTGCCACCAGCAGAGATTATAATAGCAATCAGCCCCAGCATTTT. It codes for CATSRDYNSNQPQHF. The J gene is TRBJ1-5, the V gene TRBV15, with D uncertain. The CDR3 loop spans 15 amino acids. Trimming pared 0 bases from V and 0 bases from J, leaving 6 bases between. Germline loops: CDR1 LNHNV, CDR2 YYDKDF (reference sequence).

This chain links TRBV5-4 with TRBJ2-1, with TRBD2 as a possible D gene (6 bases). V dropped 4 bases and J dropped 1 base, with 15 bases sitting between them. Germline lookup yields CDR1 SGHNT and CDR2 YYREEE (reference sequence). CDR3 length: 16 amino acids. The CDR3 sequence: CASSQGAGMSYNEQFF. The CDR3 coding sequence is TGTGCCAGCAGCCAGGGTGCGGGAATGTCCTACAATGAGCAGTTCTTC.

The chain recombines TRBV6-6 with TRBJ1-5; a weak D match, TRBD1 (6 bases). Germline V gene sequence: CDR1 MNHNY, CDR2 SVGAGI (reference sequence). The CDR3 is 12 amino acids. Trimming took 8 bases from V and 3 from J, leaving 8 bases between them. The CDR3 DNA reads TGTGCCAGCTCAGGGGACAATCAGCCCCAGCATTTT. Protein: CASSGDNQPQHF.

The gene calls are TRBV6-5 and TRBJ2-2, with 7 bases identical to TRBD2. The CDR3 is 15 residues long. Germline values: CDR1 MNHEY, CDR2 SVGAGI. V shed 8 bases and J 7 bases; nucleotides not matched to a gene: 13. CDR3 sequence: CASGSRGREIGELFF. CDR3 sequence (DNA): TGTGCCAGCGGATCGCGGGGGAGGGAGATCGGGGAGCTGTTTTTT.

This clone was detected only once. CDR3 amino acids: CAWGAKGVAGANVLTF. In nucleotides, the CDR3 is TGTGCCTGGGGGGCAAAGGGGGTTGCTGGGGCCAACGTCCTGACTTTC. The V gene is TRBV30, the J gene TRBJ2-6, with a weak D call TRBD1 (6 bases). The CDR3 consists of 16 residues. In germline, CDR1 is GTSNPN, CDR2 SVGIG (reference sequence). V was pared by 5 bases and J by 2 bases, with 16 bases between. Full variable domain (outside the CDR3, taken from reference TRBV30 and TRBJ2-6): SQTIHQWPATLVQPVGSPLSLECTVEGTSNPNLYWYRQAAGRGLQLLFYSVGIGQISSEVPQNLSASRPQDRQFILSSKKLLLSDSGFYLCAWGAKGVAGANVLTFGAGSRLTVL.

V is TRBV29-1 and J is TRBJ2-5; D gene uncertain. The CDR3 extends over 13 amino acids. Trimming removed 3 bases at V and 3 bases at J, with 11 bases between. The germline V gene has CDR1 SQVTM and CDR2 ANQGSEA. Here the CDR3 DNA reads TGCAGCGTTGATTTGGCAGGTGAAGAGACCCAGTACTTC. This gives the protein CSVDLAGEETQYF.

Details on this clone: The same CDR3 is also encoded by other DNA sequences in this sample. The chain couples TRBV7-2 to TRBJ1-1; D is unresolved. Deletions cut 5 bases from V and 0 bases from J, with 7 bases between. The CDR3 is made up of 13 amino acids. In germline, CDR1 is SGHTA, CDR2 FQGNSA. The CDR3 protein is CASSTSMNTEAFF. CDR3 bases: TGTGCCAGCAGCACCTCGATGAACACTGAAGCTTTCTTT.

V is TRBV5-1 and J is TRBJ2-5; TRBD2 matches at 8 bases. CDR1 SGHRS and CDR2 YFSETQ come from the germline V gene. This CDR3 comprises 14 residues. The V segment lost 4 bases and the J segment 2 bases; nucleotides outside the gene matches: 4. CDR3 residues: CASSAGGRQETQYF. The DNA of the CDR3 is TGCGCCAGCAGCGCGGGGGGACGGCAAGAGACCCAGTACTTC.

This clone came up a few times. The rearrangement links TRBV14 to TRBJ1-4; 7 bases fit TRBD1. The length of the CDR3 is 15 residues. CDR1 is SGHDN and CDR2 is FVKESK in the germline V gene. The J segment lost 4 bases and the V segment lost 3 bases, leaving 5 bases of the junction unmatched. The CDR3 coding sequence is TGTGCCAGCAGCCAGTGGACAGGCTATAATGAAAAACTGTTTTTT. Encoded protein: CASSQWTGYNEKLFF. The full variable domain, completed using reference TRBV14 and TRBJ1-4, is EAGVTQFPSHSVIEKGQTVTLRCDPISGHDNLYWYRRVMGKEIKFLLHFVKESKQDESGMPNNRFLAERTGGTYSTLKVQPAELEDSGVYFCASSQWTGYNEKLFFGSGTQLSVL.

This chain connects TRBV29-1 to TRBJ1-1, with TRBD1 matching over 9 bases. This CDR3 region has 13 residues. V shed 6 bases, J shed 4 bases, and the junction held 6 bases outside the gene matches. The germline gives CDR1 SQVTM, CDR2 ANQGSEA. The CDR3 protein is CSVLRQGGTEAFF. CDR3 nucleotides: TGCAGCGTCCTTAGACAGGGGGGCACTGAAGCTTTCTTT.

In its sample, this clone was seen once. The V and J genes are TRBV5-1 and TRBJ2-7, with TRBD1 as a possible D gene (6 bases). The CDR3 length is 15 residues. Trimming took off 1 base at V and 0 bases at J, with 11 bases between the two ends. CDR1 is SGHRS and CDR2 is YFSETQ in the germline V gene. CDR3 in DNA: TGCGCCAGCAGCTTGAGGGACACGAGCTCCTACGAGCAGTACTTC. Its translation: CASSLRDTSSYEQYF.

The V call is TRBV5-1, the J call TRBJ1-2; 7 positions match TRBD1. CDR1 and CDR2 (germline): SGHRS, YFSETQ. The CDR3 sequence is 16 residues long. Unmatched junction bases numbered 13, after V lost 4 bases and J lost 4 bases. CDR3 residues: CASSAVTRDSGYGYTF. The CDR3 DNA reads TGCGCCAGCAGCGCCGTAACCCGGGACAGCGGCTATGGCTACACCTTC.

This clone was recorded only once. The rearrangement joins TRBV28 to TRBJ2-7; 7 nucleotides match TRBD1. This CDR3 has 13 amino acids. V shed 4 bases, J shed 6 bases, and the junction held 6 bases outside the gene matches. CDR1 is MDHEN, CDR2 SYDVKM, per germline. CDR3 protein: CASSSGQALEQYF. DNA of the CDR3: TGTGCCAGCAGTTCCGGACAGGCTCTCGAGCAGTACTTC.

The CDR3 region is CASSLGGSGANVLTF. The CDR3 bases are TGTGCCAGCAGCCTAGGGGGATCTGGGGCCAACGTCCTGACTTTC. The genes are TRBV14 and TRBJ2-6; D might be TRBD1 (6 bases). The length of the CDR3 is 15 residues. Trimming cost V 4 bases and J 1 base, with 8 bases left between them. The germline gives CDR1 SGHDN, CDR2 FVKESK.

To note about this clone: The sample contains more than one DNA sequence encoding this CDR3. The chain combines TRBV30 with TRBJ1-5, with a tentative D call TRBD1 (6 bases). Germline CDR1 GTSNPN, CDR2 SVGIG (reference sequence). The germline V and J ends were trimmed by 0 bases and 4 bases, with 7 bases remaining between them. The CDR3 runs to 13 residues. CDR3 DNA sequence: TGTGCCTGGAGTGTAGGGGGAAATCAGCCCCAGCATTTT. Residues: CAWSVGGNQPQHF.

The V gene is TRBV4-2, the J gene TRBJ2-3; TRBD2 aligns across 12 bases. Trimming took 4 bases from V and 1 from J; bases not matched to a gene: 9. Per the germline V gene, CDR1 is LGHNA and CDR2 is YNFKEQ. The CDR3 is 18 amino acids. The CDR3 region has the DNA TGTGCCAGCAGCCCGTGGCTAGCGGGGGGGCAGGGCACAGATACGCAGTATTTT. It encodes CASSPWLAGGQGTDTQYF.

This chain links TRBV2 with TRBJ2-7, with D perhaps given as TRBD1 or TRBD2 (7 bases each). Germline loops: CDR1 SNHLY, CDR2 FYNNEI. With 7 bases removed from V and 1 base from J, the gap between germline ends came to 17 bases. The CDR3 loop spans 15 amino acids. CDR3 DNA: TGTGCCAGCAATCGTTGGGAGGGGGCATCCTACGAGCAGTACTTC. Protein product: CASNRWEGASYEQYF.

The chain joins TRBV6-6 to TRBJ2-3; D uncertain. Germline V gives CDR1 MNHNY, CDR2 SVGAGI (reference sequence). The CDR3 is made up of 11 amino acids. Between the trimmed V and J ends, which lost 7 bases and 6 bases, there was a span of 8 bases. CDR3 sequence: CASTVRDTQYF. CDR3 nucleotides: TGTGCCAGCACGGTGCGCGATACGCAGTATTTT.

The V call is TRBV10-2, the J call TRBJ1-6; TRBD1 might be the D (6 bases). This CDR3 spans 13 amino acids. The germline V gene has CDR1 WSHSY and CDR2 SAAADI. The germline V and J ends were trimmed by 6 bases and 7 bases, with 10 bases remaining between them. The CDR3 DNA reads TGCGCCAGCAGAAGCACAGGGAATTCACCCCTCCACTTT. As protein: CASRSTGNSPLHF.

The chain links TRBV4-2 to TRBJ2-3, with D possibly TRBD2 on 7 matching bases. Trimming cost V 1 base and J 4 bases, with 15 bases left between them. The CDR3 runs 16 residues. The germline CDR1 and CDR2 sequences are LGHNA and YNFKEQ. The CDR3 region has the DNA TGTGCCAGCAGCCAAGTCGGGCGAGGGGGGGCAGATACGCAGTATTTT. Amino acid sequence: CASSQVGRGGADTQYF.